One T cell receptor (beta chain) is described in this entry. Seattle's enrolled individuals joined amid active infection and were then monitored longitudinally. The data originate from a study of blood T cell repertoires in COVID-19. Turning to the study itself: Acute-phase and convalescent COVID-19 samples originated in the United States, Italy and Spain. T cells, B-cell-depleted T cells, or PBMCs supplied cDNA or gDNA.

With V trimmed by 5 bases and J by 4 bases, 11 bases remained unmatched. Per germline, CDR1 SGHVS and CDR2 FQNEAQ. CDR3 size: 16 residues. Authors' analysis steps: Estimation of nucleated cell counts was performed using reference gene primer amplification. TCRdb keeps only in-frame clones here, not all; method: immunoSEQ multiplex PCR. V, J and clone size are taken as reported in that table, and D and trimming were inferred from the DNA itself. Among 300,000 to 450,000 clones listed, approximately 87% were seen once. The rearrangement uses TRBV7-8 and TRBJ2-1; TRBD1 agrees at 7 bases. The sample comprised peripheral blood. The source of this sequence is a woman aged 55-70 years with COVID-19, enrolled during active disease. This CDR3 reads CASSPRPTGPYNEQFF. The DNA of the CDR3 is TGTGCCAGCAGCCCTCGGCCGACAGGGCCTTACAATGAGCAGTTCTTC.